This T cell receptor (beta chain) was retrieved from a study of T-cell reconstitution after alpha-beta-depleted transplantation in children. It was with unique molecular identifiers that the TCRbeta library was prepared. A single record per CDR3 protein comes from TCRdb applying MiXCR to the PCR reads. In the table there are 440,000 or so distinct CDR3 sequences, under 13% of which are singletons. The CDR3 has 16 amino acids. Germline V gene data show CDR1 as DFQATT and CDR2 as SNEGSKA (reference sequence). J was trimmed by 8 bases and V by 0 bases; bases with no gene match: 12. Sequenced material: PBMCs from the stem cell graft donor, taken from the stem cell graft. The V call is TRBV20-1, the J call TRBJ2-1, with 8 bases lining up with TRBD2. This clonotype originated in a human donor who donated a stem cell graft to a child with acute myeloid leukemia. CDR3 sequence reads: CSARDRTSGSNHEQFF. CDR3 nucleotides: TGCAGTGCTAGAGATCGGACCAGCGGGAGTAATCATGAGCAGTTCTTC.